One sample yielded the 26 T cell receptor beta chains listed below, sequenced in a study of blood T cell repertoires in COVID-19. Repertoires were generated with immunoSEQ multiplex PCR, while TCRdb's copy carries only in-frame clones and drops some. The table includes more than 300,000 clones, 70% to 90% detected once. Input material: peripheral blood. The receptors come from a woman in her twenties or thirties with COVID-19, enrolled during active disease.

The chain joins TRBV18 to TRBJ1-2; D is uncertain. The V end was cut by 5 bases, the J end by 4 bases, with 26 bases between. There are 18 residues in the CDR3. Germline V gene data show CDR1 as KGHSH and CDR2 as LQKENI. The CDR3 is CASSGRSPPTASSYGYTF. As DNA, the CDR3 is TGTGCCAGCTCAGGGAGAAGCCCGCCGACCGCATCATCCTATGGCTACACCTTC. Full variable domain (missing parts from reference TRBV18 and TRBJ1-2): NAGVMQNPRHLVRRRGQEARLRCSPMKGHSHVYWYRQLPEEGLKFMVYLQKENIIDESGMPKERFSAEFPKEGPSILRIQQVVRGDSAAYFCASSGRSPPTASSYGYTFGSGTRLTVV.

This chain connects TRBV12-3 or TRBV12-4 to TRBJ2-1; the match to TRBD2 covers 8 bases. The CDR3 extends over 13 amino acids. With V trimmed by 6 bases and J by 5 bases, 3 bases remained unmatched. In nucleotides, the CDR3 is TGTGCCAGCAGCTCCGGGGGGGACAATGAGCAGTTCTTC. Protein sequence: CASSSGGDNEQFF.

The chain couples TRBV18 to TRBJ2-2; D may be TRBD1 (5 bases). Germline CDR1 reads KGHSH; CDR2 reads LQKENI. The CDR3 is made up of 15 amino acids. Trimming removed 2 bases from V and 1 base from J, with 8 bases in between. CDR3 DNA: TGTGCCAGCTCACCAAGGGGTTTGAACACCGGGGAGCTGTTTTTT. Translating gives CASSPRGLNTGELFF.

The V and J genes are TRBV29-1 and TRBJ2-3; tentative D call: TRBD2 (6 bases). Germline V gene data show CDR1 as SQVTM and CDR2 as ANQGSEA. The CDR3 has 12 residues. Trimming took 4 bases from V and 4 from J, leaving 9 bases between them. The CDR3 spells CSVATSSDTQYF. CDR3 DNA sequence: TGCAGCGTTGCGACTAGTTCAGATACGCAGTATTTT.

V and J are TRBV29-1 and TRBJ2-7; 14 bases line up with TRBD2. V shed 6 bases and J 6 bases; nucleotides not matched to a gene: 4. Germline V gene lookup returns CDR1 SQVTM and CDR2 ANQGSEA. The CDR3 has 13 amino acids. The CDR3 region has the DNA TGCAGCGTCGGGACTAGCGGGAGTGGCGAGCAGTACTTC. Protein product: CSVGTSGSGEQYF.

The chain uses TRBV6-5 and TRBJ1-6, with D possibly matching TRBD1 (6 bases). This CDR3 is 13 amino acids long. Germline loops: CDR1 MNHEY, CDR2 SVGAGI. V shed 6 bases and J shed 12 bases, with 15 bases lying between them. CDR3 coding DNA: TGTGCCAGCAGGTTAAACAGGGCGGGACCCCTCCACTTT. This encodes CASRLNRAGPLHF.

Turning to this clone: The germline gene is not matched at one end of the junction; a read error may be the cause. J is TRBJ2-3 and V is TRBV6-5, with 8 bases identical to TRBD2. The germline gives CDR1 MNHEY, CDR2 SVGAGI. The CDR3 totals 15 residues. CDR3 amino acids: CARSYSNGGGYTQYF. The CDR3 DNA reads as TGTGCCCGCAGTTACTCGAACGGGGGGGGGTATACGCAGTATTTT.

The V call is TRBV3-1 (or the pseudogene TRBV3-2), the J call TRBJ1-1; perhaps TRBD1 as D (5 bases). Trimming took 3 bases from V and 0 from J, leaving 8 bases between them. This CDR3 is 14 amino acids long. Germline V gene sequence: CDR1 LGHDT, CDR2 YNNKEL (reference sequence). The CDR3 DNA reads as TGTGCCAGCAGCCAGGGACTTATGAACACTGAAGCTTTCTTT. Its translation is CASSQGLMNTEAFF.

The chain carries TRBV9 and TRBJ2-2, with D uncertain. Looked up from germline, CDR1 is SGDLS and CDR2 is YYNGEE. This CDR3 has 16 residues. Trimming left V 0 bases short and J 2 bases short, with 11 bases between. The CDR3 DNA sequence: TGTGCCAGCAGCGTAGGAGTTAGCCCTAACACCGGGGAGCTGTTTTTT. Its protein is CASSVGVSPNTGELFF. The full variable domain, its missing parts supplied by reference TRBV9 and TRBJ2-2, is DSGVTQTPKHLITATGQRVTLRCSPRSGDLSVYWYQQSLDQGLQFLIQYYNGEERAKGNILERFSAQQFPDLHSELNLSSLELGDSALYFCASSVGVSPNTGELFFGEGSRLTVL.

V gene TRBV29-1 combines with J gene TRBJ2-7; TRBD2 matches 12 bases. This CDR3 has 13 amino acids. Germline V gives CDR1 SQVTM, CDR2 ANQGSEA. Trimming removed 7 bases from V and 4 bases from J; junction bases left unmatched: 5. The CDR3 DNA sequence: TGCAGCGCCGAGACTAGCGGGAGTTACGAGCAGTACTTC. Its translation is CSAETSGSYEQYF.

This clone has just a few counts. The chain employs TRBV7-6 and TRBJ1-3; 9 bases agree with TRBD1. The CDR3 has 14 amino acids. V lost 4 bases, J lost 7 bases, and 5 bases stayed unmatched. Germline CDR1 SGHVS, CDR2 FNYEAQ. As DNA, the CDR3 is TGTGCCAGCAGCTCACCGGGACAGGGTAACACCATATATTTT. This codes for CASSSPGQGNTIYF.

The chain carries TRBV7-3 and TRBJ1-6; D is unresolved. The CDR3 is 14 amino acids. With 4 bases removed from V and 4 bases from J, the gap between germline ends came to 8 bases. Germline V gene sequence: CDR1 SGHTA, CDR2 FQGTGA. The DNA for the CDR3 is TGTGCCAGCAGCTACGACATTTATAATTCACCCCTCCACTTT. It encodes CASSYDIYNSPLHF.

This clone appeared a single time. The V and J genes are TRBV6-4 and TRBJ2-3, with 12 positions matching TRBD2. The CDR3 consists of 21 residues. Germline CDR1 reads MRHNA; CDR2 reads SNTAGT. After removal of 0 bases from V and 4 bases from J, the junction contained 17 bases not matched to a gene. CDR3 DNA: TGTGCCAGCAGTGACTCACCACTAGCGGGAGGCCCGTGGGCCCGTCCAGATACGCAGTATTTT. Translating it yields CASSDSPLAGGPWARPDTQYF.

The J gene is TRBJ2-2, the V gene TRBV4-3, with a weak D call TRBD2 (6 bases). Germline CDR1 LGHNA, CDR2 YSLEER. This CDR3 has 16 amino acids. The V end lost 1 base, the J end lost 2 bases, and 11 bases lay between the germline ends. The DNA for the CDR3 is TGCGCCAGCAGCCAAGGTGGCGGGATAAACACCGGGGAGCTGTTTTTT. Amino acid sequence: CASSQGGGINTGELFF.

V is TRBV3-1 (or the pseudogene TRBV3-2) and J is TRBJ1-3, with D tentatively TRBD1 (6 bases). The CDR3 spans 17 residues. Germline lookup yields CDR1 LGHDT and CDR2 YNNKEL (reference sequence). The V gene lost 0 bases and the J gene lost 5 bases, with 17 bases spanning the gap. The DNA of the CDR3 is TGTGCCAGCAGCCAAGATGGGGGCCCGGGACACCGAAACACCATATATTTT. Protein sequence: CASSQDGGPGHRNTIYF.

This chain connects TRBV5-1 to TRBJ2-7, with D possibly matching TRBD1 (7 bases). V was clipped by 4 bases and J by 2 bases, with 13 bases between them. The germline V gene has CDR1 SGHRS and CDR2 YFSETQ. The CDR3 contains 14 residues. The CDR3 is CASSRAGQTYEQYF. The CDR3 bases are TGCGCCAGCAGCCGTGCGGGACAGACCTACGAGCAGTACTTC.

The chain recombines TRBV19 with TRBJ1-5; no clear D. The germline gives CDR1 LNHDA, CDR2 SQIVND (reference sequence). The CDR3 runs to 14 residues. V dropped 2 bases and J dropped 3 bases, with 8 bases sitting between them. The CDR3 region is CASSISGYNQPQHF. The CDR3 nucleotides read TGTGCCAGTAGTATATCAGGTTACAATCAGCCCCAGCATTTT.

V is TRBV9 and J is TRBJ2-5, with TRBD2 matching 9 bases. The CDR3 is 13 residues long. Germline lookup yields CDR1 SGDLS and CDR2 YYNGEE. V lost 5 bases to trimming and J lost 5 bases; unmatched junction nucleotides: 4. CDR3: CASSLAGRETQYF. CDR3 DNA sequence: TGTGCCAGCAGTCTAGCGGGAAGGGAGACCCAGTACTTC.

The CDR3 here is CASSLRTSGTDTQYF. CDR3 bases: TGCGCCAGCAGCCTACGGACTAGCGGCACAGATACGCAGTATTTT. The chain uses TRBV5-1 and TRBJ2-3; 9 nucleotides agree with TRBD2. The length of the CDR3 is 15 residues. Per the germline V gene, CDR1 is SGHRS and CDR2 is YFSETQ. The V and J ends lost 4 bases and 1 base, in that order; junction bases with no gene match: 4.

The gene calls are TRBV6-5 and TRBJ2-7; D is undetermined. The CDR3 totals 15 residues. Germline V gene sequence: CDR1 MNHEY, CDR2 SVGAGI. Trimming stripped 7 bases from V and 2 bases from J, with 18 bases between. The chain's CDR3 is CASTPNPTAAYEQYF. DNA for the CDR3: TGTGCCAGCACTCCGAACCCGACCGCGGCCTACGAGCAGTACTTC.

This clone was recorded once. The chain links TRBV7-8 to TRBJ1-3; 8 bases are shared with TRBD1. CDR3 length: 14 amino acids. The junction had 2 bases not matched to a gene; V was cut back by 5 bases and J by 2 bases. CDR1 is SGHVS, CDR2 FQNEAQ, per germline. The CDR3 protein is CASSPDRAGNTIYF. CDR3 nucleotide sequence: TGTGCCAGCAGCCCGGACAGGGCTGGAAACACCATATATTTT.

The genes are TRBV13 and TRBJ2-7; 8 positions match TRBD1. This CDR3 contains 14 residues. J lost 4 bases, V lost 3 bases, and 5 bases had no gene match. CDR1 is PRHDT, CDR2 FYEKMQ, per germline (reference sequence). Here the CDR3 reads CASSFQGAIYEQYF. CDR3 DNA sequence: TGTGCCAGCAGCTTTCAGGGGGCTATATACGAGCAGTACTTC.

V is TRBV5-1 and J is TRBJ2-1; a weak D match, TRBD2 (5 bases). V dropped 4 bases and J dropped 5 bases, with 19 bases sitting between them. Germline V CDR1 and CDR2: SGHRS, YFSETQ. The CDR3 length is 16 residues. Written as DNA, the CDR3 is TGCGCCAGCAGCCAGAACCTAGCTGGGGATCACAATGAGCAGTTCTTC. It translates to CASSQNLAGDHNEQFF.

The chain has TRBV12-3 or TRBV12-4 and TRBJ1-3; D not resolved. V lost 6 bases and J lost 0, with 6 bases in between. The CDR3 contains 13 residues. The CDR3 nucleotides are TGTGCCAGCAGGCGGATCTCTGGAAACACCATATATTTT. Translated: CASRRISGNTIYF.

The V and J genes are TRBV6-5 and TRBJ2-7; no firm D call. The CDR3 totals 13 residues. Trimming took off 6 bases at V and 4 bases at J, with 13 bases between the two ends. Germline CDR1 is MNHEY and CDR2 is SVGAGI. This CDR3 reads CASRVTGAYEQYF. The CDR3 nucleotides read TGTGCCAGCAGAGTCACTGGAGCTTACGAGCAGTACTTC.

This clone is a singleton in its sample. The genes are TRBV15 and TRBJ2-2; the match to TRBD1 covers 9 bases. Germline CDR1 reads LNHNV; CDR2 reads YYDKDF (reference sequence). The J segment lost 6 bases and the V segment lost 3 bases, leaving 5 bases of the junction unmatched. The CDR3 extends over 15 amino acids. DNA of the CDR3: TGTGCCACCAGCAGGGGGGACAGGGTGTCCGGGGAGCTGTTTTTT. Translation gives CATSRGDRVSGELFF. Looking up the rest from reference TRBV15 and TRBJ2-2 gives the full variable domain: DAMVIQNPRYQVTQFGKPVTLSCSQTLNHNVMYWYQQKSSQAPKLLFHYYDKDFNNEADTPDNFQSRRPNTSFCFLDIRSPGLGDTAMYLCATSRGDRVSGELFFGEGSRLTVL.